A single sample is the source of the 22 T cell receptor beta chains below, sequenced in a study of regulatory T cells in long-lasting Graves disease. Through Arm-PCR of CDR3 regions and iRepertoire HTBI primers, TCR beta libraries were built. Each CDR3 protein is one row after TCRdb ran MiXCR on the multiplex PCR reads. The data contain 550,000 to 700,000 distinct CDR3 sequences, around 16% of them singletons. Sample time point: newly diagnosed GD, antithyroid drugs for less than 3 months. Preparation of the TCR library used RNA extracted from PBMCs. These records were also assigned to another study, of T cells in Graves' hyperthyroidism and ophthalmopathy.

This sample comprised peripheral blood mononuclear cells (PBMCs), obtained at new diagnosis, from a patient treated with antithyroid drugs. Source of these receptors: a man aged 18 to 29 with Graves disease.

This clonotype was seen a few times. J is TRBJ1-1 and V is TRBV6-1; no reliable D call. Germline CDR1 reads MNHNS; CDR2 reads SASEGT. The CDR3 contains 13 residues. Deletions cut 7 bases from V and 0 bases from J, with 9 bases between. The CDR3 sequence is CASTDRMNTEAFF. The CDR3 region has the DNA TGTGCCAGCACAGACCGCATGAACACTGAAGCTTTCTTT.

This chain joins TRBV5-1 and TRBJ1-2; TRBD1 matches at 9 bases. Germline V gives CDR1 SGHRS, CDR2 YFSETQ. V lost 0 bases, J lost 3 bases, and 9 bases stayed unmatched. CDR3 length: 17 residues. The CDR3 here is CASSLGDREASHYGYTF. The DNA for the CDR3 is TGCGCCAGCAGCTTGGGGGACAGGGAGGCTTCACACTATGGCTACACCTTC.

This clonotype was detected only a few times. The chain couples TRBV20-1 to TRBJ2-3; D may be TRBD2 (5 bases). V shed 3 bases and J shed 1 base, with 8 bases lying between them. CDR3 size: 13 residues. From germline, CDR1 is DFQATT and CDR2 SNEGSKA (reference sequence). CDR3 DNA sequence: TGCAGTGCTAGTCGTAGCGGCACAGATACGCAGTATTTT. Translated, it gives CSASRSGTDTQYF.

This clonotype appeared many times. This rearrangement joins TRBV20-1 to TRBJ2-5; D is unresolved. The V end was cut by 2 bases, the J end by 1 base, with 8 bases between. The CDR3 sequence is 13 residues long. CDR1 and CDR2 from the germline V gene are DFQATT and SNEGSKA (reference sequence). CDR3 in amino acids: CSARTEIQETQYF. CDR3 nucleotides: TGCAGTGCTAGAACAGAAATCCAAGAGACCCAGTACTTC.

This clonotype was detected ten times or more. The chain employs TRBV11-2 and TRBJ2-7, with 13 positions matching TRBD2. There are 13 residues in the CDR3. CDR1 and CDR2 (germline): SGHAT, FQNNGV. Trimming at V came to 10 bases and at J to 3 bases, leaving 3 bases not matched to a gene. The CDR3 coding sequence is TGTGCCACCGGACTAGCGGGGGACTACGAGCAGTACTTC. The encoded protein is CATGLAGDYEQYF.

This clonotype was seen ten or more times. The rearrangement joins TRBV5-1 to TRBJ2-1; D perhaps matches TRBD2 (6 bases). Germline CDR1 SGHRS, CDR2 YFSETQ. The CDR3 extends over 15 amino acids. Trimming stripped 0 bases from V and 4 bases from J, with 11 bases between. CDR3 nucleotide sequence: TGCGCCAGCAGCTTGGGCGGCGGGGCTTACAATGAGCAGTTCTTC. Its protein is CASSLGGGAYNEQFF. Combining the CDR3 with reference TRBV5-1 and TRBJ2-1 gives the whole variable domain KAGVTQTPRYLIKTRGQQVTLSCSPISGHRSVSWYQQTPGQGLQFLFEYFSETQRNKGNFPGRFSGRQFSNSRSEMNVSTLELGDSALYLCASSLGGGAYNEQFFGPGTRLTVL.

The V call is TRBV29-1, the J call TRBJ1-2, with TRBD1 as a possible D gene (6 bases). This CDR3 is built from 15 residues. The V and J ends lost 0 bases and 4 bases respectively, with 15 bases between them. Germline V CDR1 and CDR2: SQVTM, ANQGSEA. CDR3 protein: CSVEDPGQMGYGYTF. CDR3 DNA sequence: TGCAGCGTTGAAGATCCGGGACAAATGGGCTATGGCTACACCTTC.

The V and J genes are TRBV28 and TRBJ2-7; weak D call: TRBD2 (5 bases). Germline assignment: CDR1 MDHEN and CDR2 SYDVKM. V was shortened by 5 bases and J by 5 bases, with 19 bases between the two germline ends. There are 15 residues in the CDR3. The chain's CDR3 is CASSPHGVHVDEQYF. For the CDR3, the DNA is TGTGCCAGCAGTCCCCACGGGGTACACGTCGACGAGCAGTACTTC.

This clonotype was counted only a few times. The chain combines TRBV12-3 or TRBV12-4 with TRBJ2-2; TRBD1 or TRBD2 may be the D gene (6 bases each). V was clipped by 3 bases and J by 5 bases, with 10 bases between them. CDR3 length equals 14 residues. The CDR3 bases are TGTGCCAGCAGTTTCGGGGGCCGAACCGGGGAGCTGTTTTTT. It codes for CASSFGGRTGELFF.

This clonotype was observed a handful of times. The genes are TRBV3-1 and TRBJ2-5; 8 nucleotides align to TRBD2. V was clipped by 4 bases and J by 2 bases; unmatched bases: 6. Germline CDR1 LGHDT, CDR2 YNNKEL (reference sequence). The CDR3 sequence is 15 residues long. CDR3: CASSPSLAGQETQYF. CDR3 DNA: TGTGCCAGCAGCCCCTCCTTAGCGGGACAAGAGACCCAGTACTTC.

This clonotype was seen a few times. The V and J genes are TRBV12-3 or TRBV12-4 and TRBJ2-7; TRBD1 aligns across 7 bases. V lost 3 bases to trimming and J lost 3 bases; unmatched junction nucleotides: 8. This CDR3 has 15 residues. The CDR3 spells CASSLYRDRSYEQYF. CDR3 DNA sequence: TGTGCCAGCAGTTTGTACAGGGACAGAAGCTACGAGCAGTACTTC.

This clonotype has ten or more counts. This chain links TRBV2 with TRBJ2-5; no clear D. V was shortened by 1 base and J by 1 base, with 7 bases between the two germline ends. CDR3 length: 14 amino acids. The germline V gene encodes CDR1 SNHLY and CDR2 FYNNEI. Written as DNA, the CDR3 is TGTGCCAGCAGTGAAGAGGGCCGCCAAGAGACCCAGTACTTC. Translated, it gives CASSEEGRQETQYF.

This clonotype was seen repeatedly, ten times or more. J is TRBJ2-2 and V is TRBV11-2; 11 positions match TRBD1. Germline values: CDR1 SGHAT, CDR2 FQNNGV. V lost 3 bases and J lost 6; bases outside the gene matches: 3. The CDR3 runs to 15 residues. In DNA form, the CDR3 reads TGTGCCAGCAGCTTTTGGGACAGGGGGTCCGGGGAGCTGTTTTTT. Residues: CASSFWDRGSGELFF.

A few counts support this clonotype. The chain couples TRBV4-1 to TRBJ1-6, with D perhaps TRBD1 (6 bases). CDR1 and CDR2 (germline): MGHRA, YSYEKL. This CDR3 region has 14 residues. With 3 bases removed from V and 12 bases from J, the gap between germline ends came to 15 bases. The CDR3 sequence: CASSQEQGGGPLHF. The DNA for the CDR3 is TGCGCCAGCAGCCAGGAGCAAGGGGGGGGACCCCTCCACTTT.

CDR3 DNA sequence: TGTGCCAGTAGTATAGTCAGCACTAGCGGGTACAATGAGCAGTTCTTC. Translating gives CASSIVSTSGYNEQFF. The chain joins TRBV19 to TRBJ2-1; 9 bases match TRBD2. The CDR3 contains 16 residues. Germline V lookup: CDR1 LNHDA, CDR2 SQIVND (reference sequence). Germline trimming cut 1 base from V and 4 bases from J; bases unmatched to any gene: 5. Looking up the rest from reference TRBV19 and TRBJ2-1 gives the full variable domain: DGGITQSPKYLFRKEGQNVTLSCEQNLNHDAMYWYRQDPGQGLRLIYYSQIVNDFQKGDIAEGYSVSREKKESFPLTVTSAQKNPTAFYLCASSIVSTSGYNEQFFGPGTRLTVL.

The chain has TRBV24-1 and TRBJ2-1; unclear D gene. The germline V gene has CDR1 KGHDR and CDR2 SFDVKD. Trimming cost V 2 bases and J 5 bases, with 21 bases left between them. The CDR3 length is 18 residues. This chain's CDR3 is CATSDSSESVHPHNEQFF. DNA of the CDR3: TGTGCCACCAGTGATTCCTCAGAAAGCGTGCATCCCCACAATGAGCAGTTCTTC.

This clonotype was counted between two and nine times. CDR3 region: CASRSGADKNIQYF. Written as DNA, the CDR3 is TGTGCCAGCAGGTCCGGGGCTGACAAAAACATTCAGTACTTC. V usage is TRBV2 and J usage is TRBJ2-4; D assignment may be TRBD1 or TRBD2 (5 bases each). The CDR3 is 14 residues long. Trimming pared 6 bases from V and 3 bases from J, leaving 12 bases between. Germline CDR1 SNHLY, CDR2 FYNNEI.

At least ten counts were recorded for this clonotype. The rearrangement joins TRBV20-1 to TRBJ2-3; D not resolved. The germline V and J ends were trimmed by 5 bases and 0 bases, with 12 bases remaining between them. Germline lookup yields CDR1 DFQATT and CDR2 SNEGSKA (reference sequence). The CDR3 runs to 14 residues. Here the CDR3 reads CSAPIGGSTDTQYF. The CDR3 region has the DNA TGCAGTGCTCCAATTGGCGGTAGCACAGATACGCAGTATTTT.

J is TRBJ1-1 and V is TRBV20-1, with D possibly TRBD1 on 5 matching bases. Trimming took off 3 bases at V and 0 bases at J, with 14 bases between the two ends. The CDR3 covers 15 residues. CDR1 is DFQATT, CDR2 SNEGSKA, per germline (reference sequence). In nucleotides, the CDR3 is TGCAGTGCTAGGCGGCAGGGAGGGGTGAACACTGAAGCTTTCTTT. It translates to CSARRQGGVNTEAFF.

On this clonotype itself: This may stem from a read error, because a much larger clone lies one nucleotide away. J is TRBJ2-3 and V is TRBV6-1, with D tentatively TRBD1 (6 bases). The CDR3 has 13 residues. Germline loops: CDR1 MNHNS, CDR2 SASEGT. V lost 10 bases and J lost 0, with 11 bases in between. DNA of the CDR3: TGTGCCACCAGGACAGATAGCACAGATACGCAGTATTTT. Protein product: CATRTDSTDTQYF.

This clonotype was detected a few times. The rearrangement links TRBV5-1 to TRBJ2-7; 7 bases match TRBD1. V lost 8 bases and J lost 2; bases outside the gene matches: 13. The CDR3 extends over 15 amino acids. The germline V gene has CDR1 SGHRS and CDR2 YFSETQ. The CDR3 loop is CASSSVYRGTYEQYF. The CDR3 DNA reads as TGCGCCAGTAGCAGCGTCTACAGGGGAACCTACGAGCAGTACTTC.

In this sample, this clonotype turned up many times. V is TRBV29-1 and J is TRBJ1-1; D unclear. The CDR3 sequence is 11 residues long. The germline V and J ends were trimmed by 3 bases and 4 bases, with 6 bases remaining between them. Germline V gene data show CDR1 as SQVTM and CDR2 as ANQGSEA. In nucleotides, the CDR3 is TGCAGCGTTGATGTGGGCACTGAAGCTTTCTTT. It translates to CSVDVGTEAFF.